The next 24 T cell receptor beta chains were all read from a single sample in a study of Ad26.COV2.S vaccination and SARS-CoV-2 variants. Treatment denoted: approximately 18 received Ad26.COV2.S at low or high dose, single or two shots; 5 received placebo; per-sample allocation not given. Sampling happened 63 days after the first vaccine or placebo injection. Here immunoSEQ multiplex PCR was the method, and the copy in TCRdb shows in-frame clones only, minus some. The sample gives hundreds of thousands of clones, approximately 90% of which show up once; 6.4% is in the top ten. Material: peripheral blood, obtained in a trial of Ad26.COV2.S vaccine versus placebo. The receptors come from a person aged 18 to 59 who received the Ad26.COV2.S COVID-19 vaccine or a placebo.

The chain's CDR3 is CASTDRGYEQYF. CDR3 sequence (DNA): TGTGCCAGCACTGACAGGGGATACGAGCAGTACTTC. The J gene is TRBJ2-7, the V gene TRBV28; 8 bases map to TRBD1. The CDR3 has 12 amino acids. V dropped 7 bases and J dropped 4; count of bases not matched to a gene: 3. Germline V gene data show CDR1 as MDHEN and CDR2 as SYDVKM.

This clone was counted a single time. The V and J genes are TRBV6-5 and TRBJ2-7; D might be TRBD2 (5 bases). V lost 6 bases, J lost 2 bases, and 8 bases lay in between. CDR1 is MNHEY, CDR2 SVGAGI, per germline. The CDR3 spans 12 residues. CDR3 loop: CASRTGAYEQYF. The CDR3 DNA reads as TGTGCCAGCAGAACCGGGGCCTACGAGCAGTACTTC.

The V gene is TRBV5-1, the J gene TRBJ1-5; D is ambiguous. The V end lost 5 bases, the J end lost 0 bases, and 9 bases lay between the germline ends. Germline loops: CDR1 SGHRS, CDR2 YFSETQ. The CDR3 is 14 residues long. The CDR3 sequence is CASRRRDSNQPQHF. DNA for the CDR3: TGCGCCAGCAGAAGACGGGATAGCAATCAGCCCCAGCATTTT.

As concerns this clone: In the same sample, other DNA sequences code for this CDR3. The rearrangement uses TRBV5-1 and TRBJ2-3, with D possibly being TRBD1 or TRBD2 (6 bases each). V lost 4 bases to trimming and J lost 0 bases, with 9 bases between them. The germline gives CDR1 SGHRS, CDR2 YFSETQ. This CDR3 has 14 amino acids. CDR3 region: CASSPGASTDTQYF. In DNA, the CDR3 is TGCGCCAGCAGCCCGGGGGCTAGCACAGATACGCAGTATTTT. The full variable domain, completed using reference TRBV5-1 and TRBJ2-3, is KAGVTQTPRYLIKTRGQQVTLSCSPISGHRSVSWYQQTPGQGLQFLFEYFSETQRNKGNFPGRFSGRQFSNSRSEMNVSTLELGDSALYLCASSPGASTDTQYFGPGTRLTVL.

The genes are TRBV4-3 and TRBJ2-1; 10 bases are shared with TRBD2. Germline CDR1 and CDR2: LGHNA and YSLEER. Germline trimming cut 5 bases from V and 3 bases from J; bases unmatched to any gene: 4. CDR3 size: 15 residues. The CDR3 nucleotides read TGCGCCAGCAGCGTACTAGCGGGGCACTACAATGAGCAGTTCTTC. Translated: CASSVLAGHYNEQFF.

The chain recombines TRBV5-1 with TRBJ2-3; TRBD1 aligns across 8 bases. Germline trimming cut 3 bases from V and 6 bases from J; bases unmatched to any gene: 15. This CDR3 comprises 17 residues. CDR1 SGHRS and CDR2 YFSETQ come from the germline V gene. CDR3 nucleotides: TGCGCCAGCAGCTCCCGCCGTCCGGGACAGGTCCAGGATACGCAGTATTTT. Protein product: CASSSRRPGQVQDTQYF.

The V call is TRBV4-1, the J call TRBJ2-1; D unclear. Germline V lookup: CDR1 MGHRA, CDR2 YSYEKL. Deletions cut 1 base from V and 2 bases from J, with 6 bases between. This CDR3 spans 14 amino acids. CDR3 sequence (DNA): TGCGCCAGCAGCCAAGGGGTCACCTACAATGAGCAGTTCTTC. Translation: CASSQGVTYNEQFF.

This chain connects TRBV6-2 or TRBV6-3 to TRBJ2-1; D is undetermined. The V gene's germline CDR1 is MNHEY and CDR2 SVGEGT. The CDR3 length is 12 residues. V was clipped by 2 bases and J by 6 bases, with 5 bases between them. The CDR3 bases are TGTGCCAGCAGTTACCCCACCAATGAGCAGTTCTTC. As protein: CASSYPTNEQFF.

The chain has TRBV30 and TRBJ2-7; D possibly matches TRBD1 or TRBD2 (5 bases each). Germline-derived CDR1 and CDR2 are GTSNPN and SVGIG (reference sequence). Trimming removed 7 bases at V and 7 bases at J, with 14 bases between. CDR3 size: 11 residues. CDR3 nucleotides: TGTGCCTTATCGGGGCTGCGAGAGCAGTACTTC. Its translation: CALSGLREQYF.

This sequence joins TRBV13 and TRBJ1-1, with D possibly being TRBD1 (5 bases). V was clipped by 5 bases and J by 0 bases, with 16 bases between them. The CDR3 length is 16 residues. Germline CDR1 reads PRHDT; CDR2 reads FYEKMQ (reference sequence). The DNA for the CDR3 is TGTGCCAGCAGCAATACGAGACAGCCCATGAACACTGAAGCTTTCTTT. Translation gives CASSNTRQPMNTEAFF.

Turning to this clone: Other DNA sequences within the sample encode an identical CDR3. The rearrangement uses TRBV7-9 and TRBJ1-1, with TRBD1 identical over 9 bases. CDR1 is SEHNR and CDR2 is FQNEAQ in the germline V gene (reference sequence). Trimming cost V 5 bases and J 1 base; bases outside gene matches: 2. The CDR3 length is 14 residues. CDR3 amino acids: CASSPGQGNTEAFF. DNA of the CDR3: TGTGCCAGCAGCCCGGGACAGGGGAACACTGAAGCTTTCTTT.

This chain links TRBV5-6 with TRBJ1-5; possible D gene TRBD1, 6 bases. CDR3 length: 14 residues. The V gene lost 5 bases and the J gene lost 1 base, with 10 bases spanning the gap. Germline assignment: CDR1 SGHDT and CDR2 YYEEEE. CDR3 protein: CASRYGQSNQPQHF. In nucleotides, the CDR3 is TGTGCCAGCAGATATGGACAGAGCAATCAGCCCCAGCATTTT. Drawing the rest from reference TRBV5-6 and TRBJ1-5, the complete variable domain is DAGVTQSPTHLIKTRGQQVTLRCSPKSGHDTVSWYQQALGQGPQFIFQYYEEEERQRGNFPDRFSGHQFPNYSSELNVNALLLGDSALYLCASRYGQSNQPQHFGDGTRLSIL.

In DNA, the CDR3 is TGTGCCAGCAGTGGGGCTGGGGATACGCAGTATTTT. It codes for CASSGAGDTQYF. The chain links TRBV6-2 or TRBV6-3 to TRBJ2-3; D possibly corresponds to TRBD1 (5 bases). The length of the CDR3 is 12 residues. Germline V lookup: CDR1 MNHEY, CDR2 SVGEGT. V lost 5 bases and J lost 6, with 9 bases in between.

The chain carries TRBV30 and TRBJ1-5, with 10 bases that match TRBD1. V lost 1 base, J lost 6 bases, and 3 bases stayed unmatched. This CDR3 has 14 residues. Germline V CDR1 and CDR2: GTSNPN, SVGIG (reference sequence). CDR3 loop: CAWSEGQGPQPQHF. In DNA, the CDR3 is TGTGCCTGGAGTGAGGGACAGGGGCCTCAGCCCCAGCATTTT.

This clone was seen once. The chain uses TRBV7-9 and TRBJ2-1; TRBD2 aligns across 8 bases. In germline, CDR1 is SEHNR, CDR2 FQNEAQ (reference sequence). After removal of 5 bases from V and 0 bases from J, the junction contained 15 bases not matched to a gene. CDR3 size: 19 residues. The CDR3 loop is CASSPTQVREGFSYNEQFF. The CDR3 nucleotides read TGTGCCAGCAGCCCTACACAGGTCCGGGAGGGTTTCTCCTACAATGAGCAGTTCTTC.

This clone was seen only a few times. This chain connects TRBV30 to TRBJ1-2; D gene ambiguous. Trimming removed 1 base from V and 5 bases from J, with 8 bases in between. Germline CDR1 GTSNPN, CDR2 SVGIG (reference sequence). This CDR3 comprises 12 residues. The CDR3: CAWSERRYGYTF. CDR3 in DNA: TGTGCCTGGAGTGAGCGCAGATATGGCTACACCTTC.

The rearrangement joins TRBV7-3 to TRBJ1-3, with D possibly matching TRBD1 (6 bases). The CDR3 totals 17 residues. The germline V and J ends were trimmed by 3 bases and 0 bases, with 15 bases remaining between them. CDR1 SGHTA and CDR2 FQGTGA come from the germline V gene. The CDR3 nucleotides are TGTGCCAGCAGCTTGGGCCCGACAGGTCTCTCTGGAAACACCATATATTTT. This codes for CASSLGPTGLSGNTIYF.

V usage is TRBV24-1 and J usage is TRBJ2-1, with a tentative D call TRBD2 (6 bases). From germline, CDR1 is KGHDR and CDR2 SFDVKD. The CDR3 length is 15 residues. V gave up 3 bases and J gave up 8 bases, with 16 bases separating them. CDR3 in amino acids: CATSDGRSAVDEQFF. The CDR3 nucleotides are TGTGCCACCAGTGATGGGAGGTCCGCCGTGGATGAGCAGTTCTTC.

The chain links TRBV30 to TRBJ2-2; 10 bases match TRBD2. Germline values: CDR1 GTSNPN, CDR2 SVGIG (reference sequence). V shed 0 bases, J shed 3 bases, and the junction held 4 bases outside the gene matches. There are 16 residues in the CDR3. In DNA, the CDR3 is TGTGCCTGGAGTGTAAGGCTAGCGGGAGACACCGGGGAGCTGTTTTTT. As protein: CAWSVRLAGDTGELFF.

The CDR3 bases are TGTGCCAGCAGCTTAGGGGGGGGGTGGCCCCAGCATTTT. It specifies CASSLGGGWPQHF. The chain couples TRBV11-2 to TRBJ1-5; D may be TRBD1 (5 bases). The CDR3 loop spans 13 amino acids. Trimming pared 1 base from V and 9 bases from J, leaving 10 bases between. Germline loops: CDR1 SGHAT, CDR2 FQNNGV.

The J gene is TRBJ1-2, the V gene TRBV4-2, with no clear D. The germline gives CDR1 LGHNA, CDR2 YNFKEQ. Between the trimmed V and J ends, which lost 1 base and 4 bases, there was a span of 13 bases. CDR3 length equals 15 residues. The chain's CDR3 is CASSQAKGWLYGYTF. CDR3 sequence (DNA): TGTGCCAGCAGCCAAGCTAAAGGGTGGCTCTATGGCTACACCTTC.

The rearrangement uses TRBV28 and TRBJ1-5, with D uncertain. Between the trimmed V and J ends, which lost 3 bases and 11 bases, there was a span of 20 bases. From germline, CDR1 is MDHEN and CDR2 SYDVKM. This CDR3 is 15 amino acids long. In DNA, the CDR3 is TGTGCCAGCAGTTTGATCCCGGACCCCGTCGAGGCCCAGCATTTT. This sequence encodes CASSLIPDPVEAQHF.

This chain connects TRBV24-1 to TRBJ2-2, with D hard to call. The CDR3 consists of 12 residues. V lost 5 bases and J 5 bases, leaving 5 bases between the germline ends. Germline V CDR1 and CDR2: KGHDR, SFDVKD. The CDR3 reads CATSAATGELFF. The CDR3 bases are TGTGCCACCAGTGCTGCTACCGGGGAGCTGTTTTTT.

This sequence joins TRBV5-4 and TRBJ2-5, with 9 bases matching TRBD1. V dropped 0 bases and J dropped 4; count of bases not matched to a gene: 4. The CDR3 sequence is 15 residues long. The germline V gene has CDR1 SGHNT and CDR2 YYREEE (reference sequence). The CDR3 protein is CASSLGQTGGETQYF. In DNA, the CDR3 is TGTGCCAGCAGCTTGGGGCAGACAGGGGGAGAGACCCAGTACTTC.